These T cell receptor beta chains were read from a single sample in a study of blood T cell repertoires in COVID-19. TCRdb keeps only in-frame clones here, not all; method: immunoSEQ multiplex PCR. The sample holds 200,000 to 250,000 clones, 82% seen once. What was sequenced was peripheral blood. These TCRs come from a woman aged 80 or over with acute or convalescent COVID-19. The CDR3 runs from the conserved cysteine through the conserved F or W. Fields, in order: J gene, V gene, D gene, clone size, CDR3 protein, CDR3 DNA. D genes are given only for firm matches. Some rows mark clone size as missing; the rest say once, few, many or name a class of expanded clone.

j_gene: TRBJ1-6; v_gene: TRBV18; d_gene: .; abundance: .; CDR3aa: CASSLDSSSYNSPLHF; CDR3nt: TGTGCCAGCTCACTGGACAGCAGCTCCTATAATTCACCCCTCCACTTT
j_gene: TRBJ1-1; v_gene: TRBV6-6; d_gene: .; abundance: once; CDR3aa: CASSYSRQAAEAFF; CDR3nt: TGTGCCAGCAGTTACTCTAGACAGGCGGCTGAAGCTTTCTTT
j_gene: TRBJ1-1; v_gene: TRBV25-1; d_gene: .; abundance: .; CDR3aa: CASSRTSNTEAFF; CDR3nt: TGTGCCAGCAGCCGGACAAGCAACACTGAAGCTTTCTTT
j_gene: TRBJ2-3; v_gene: TRBV9; d_gene: TRBD2; abundance: once; CDR3aa: CASSVAGGSGYTQYF; CDR3nt: TGTGCCAGCAGCGTAGCTGGCGGGAGTGGGTATACGCAGTATTTT
j_gene: TRBJ2-7; v_gene: TRBV4-2; d_gene: .; abundance: .; CDR3aa: CASSPYLGGGEQYF; CDR3nt: TGTGCCAGCAGCCCGTATTTGGGAGGGGGCGAGCAGTACTTC
j_gene: TRBJ2-7; v_gene: TRBV28; d_gene: TRBD2; abundance: .; CDR3aa: CASIPTSGANYEQYF; CDR3nt: TGTGCCAGCATTCCCACTAGCGGAGCAAACTACGAGCAGTACTTC
j_gene: TRBJ1-5; v_gene: TRBV19; d_gene: .; abundance: few; CDR3aa: CASSIKLRLINQPQHF; CDR3nt: TGTGCCAGTAGTATAAAGCTCAGGTTGATCAATCAGCCCCAGCATTTT
j_gene: TRBJ2-7; v_gene: TRBV18; d_gene: TRBD1; abundance: .; CDR3aa: CASSPRDSYEQYF; CDR3nt: TGTGCCAGCTCACCAAGGGACAGCTACGAGCAGTACTTC
j_gene: TRBJ1-4; v_gene: TRBV4-1; d_gene: .; abundance: few; CDR3aa: CASSPGPDVAATNEKLFF; CDR3nt: TGCGCCAGCAGTCCCGGCCCAGACGTAGCAGCAACTAATGAAAAACTGTTTTTT
j_gene: TRBJ1-5; v_gene: TRBV2; d_gene: .; abundance: .; CDR3aa: CASSYRYSNQPQHF; CDR3nt: TGTGCCAGCAGTTACAGGTATAGCAATCAGCCCCAGCATTTT
j_gene: TRBJ1-5; v_gene: TRBV19; d_gene: TRBD1; abundance: .; CDR3aa: CASSLSAGTGSQPQHF; CDR3nt: TGTGCCAGTAGTCTATCGGCGGGGACAGGGAGTCAGCCCCAGCATTTT
j_gene: TRBJ2-2; v_gene: TRBV27; d_gene: .; abundance: .; CDR3aa: CASSLSRLVTGELFF; CDR3nt: TGTGCCAGCAGTTTATCGCGTTTGGTCACCGGGGAGCTGTTTTTT
j_gene: TRBJ2-7; v_gene: TRBV28; d_gene: TRBD2; abundance: once; CDR3aa: CASSLTSGVHEQYF; CDR3nt: TGTGCCAGCAGTTTGACTAGCGGGGTCCACGAGCAGTACTTC
j_gene: TRBJ1-6; v_gene: TRBV15; d_gene: TRBD1; abundance: .; CDR3aa: CATSRDPQGQGAGSPLHF; CDR3nt: TGTGCCACCAGCAGAGACCCCCAAGGACAGGGGGCGGGTTCACCCCTCCACTTT
j_gene: TRBJ2-5; v_gene: TRBV6-5; d_gene: TRBD1; abundance: .; CDR3aa: CASSYQGEETQYF; CDR3nt: TGTGCCAGCAGTTACCAGGGGGAGGAGACCCAGTACTTC
j_gene: TRBJ2-1; v_gene: TRBV5-6; d_gene: .; abundance: .; CDR3aa: CASSLAAGVYYNEQFF; CDR3nt: TGTGCCAGCAGCTTGGCCGCAGGGGTTTACTACAATGAGCAGTTCTTC